This TCR beta chain originates from a study of blood T cell repertoires in COVID-19. Study information: Donors in the United States, Italy and Spain gave samples during acute or convalescent COVID-19.

In the original processing: Estimates of nucleated cell counts were drawn from the amplification of reference gene primers. The assay was immunoSEQ multiplex PCR, and TCRdb's table has in-frame clones only and misses some. The V and J calls and clone size were taken over from that table, and D and trimming were inferred from the DNA. The sample carries just under 350,000 clones, around nine tenths recorded once. This TCR was sampled from a woman aged 18-30 years who had recovered from COVID-19. Material: peripheral blood.

CDR3 sequence (DNA): TGTGCCAGCAGCTTAGGCAGGGTCCGATCAACTAACTATGGCTACACCTTC. Translation: CASSLGRVRSTNYGYTF. The V gene is TRBV7-8, the J gene TRBJ1-2; perhaps TRBD1 as D (5 bases). Germline V CDR1 and CDR2: SGHVS, FQNEAQ. The CDR3 loop spans 17 amino acids. V was clipped by 1 base and J by 0 bases, with 15 bases between them. Variable domain in full (rest from reference TRBV7-8 and TRBJ1-2): GAGVSQSPRYKVAKRGQDVALRCDPISGHVSLFWYQQALGQGPEFLTYFQNEAQLDKSGLPSDRFFAERPEGSVSTLKIQRTQQEDSAVYLCASSLGRVRSTNYGYTFGSGTRLTVV.